Listed below are T cell receptor beta chains from one sample, sequenced in a study of tumor-infiltrating lymphocytes in localized non-small cell lung cancer. Data came from immunoSEQ multiplex PCR; TCRdb stores just in-frame clones and leaves some out. The profile covers 15,000 to 20,000 clones, with 75% to 85% appearing a single time and 10% taken by the ten largest. The source material was uninvolved lung tissue not adjacent to the tumor. The source of these receptors is a human donor with non-small cell lung cancer. Both conserved end residues are part of each CDR3. Fields, in order: clone size, V gene, D gene, J gene, CDR3 protein, CDR3 DNA. D genes are given only for firm matches. Clone size is not always given. Where it is, it says once, few, many or a class for expanded clones.

size: .; V: TRBV5-4; D: TRBD1; J: TRBJ1-2; CDR3: CASSPNRGGYTF; DNA: TGTGCCAGCAGCCCCAACAGGGGTGGCTACACCTTC
size: .; V: TRBV28; D: TRBD2; J: TRBJ2-7; CDR3: CASSSSSGRAEQYF; DNA: TGTGCCAGCAGTTCGTCCAGCGGGAGGGCCGAGCAGTACTTC
size: .; V: TRBV2; D: .; J: TRBJ2-7; CDR3: CASSRNGEYEQYF; DNA: TGTGCCAGCTCCCGAAACGGAGAGTACGAGCAGTACTTC
size: .; V: TRBV5-5; D: .; J: TRBJ2-7; CDR3: CASSLGRFTGAEQYF; DNA: TGTGCCAGCAGCTTGGGTCGATTTACGGGCGCCGAGCAGTACTTC
size: few; V: TRBV27; D: TRBD2; J: TRBJ2-5; CDR3: CASSLLAGDSMGLETQYF; DNA: TGTGCCAGCAGCCTACTAGCGGGAGATTCTATGGGTTTGGAGACCCAGTACTTC
size: .; V: TRBV6-1; D: .; J: TRBJ1-4; CDR3: CASSWDIATNEKLFF; DNA: TGTGCCAGCAGTTGGGACATTGCAACTAATGAAAAACTGTTTTTT
size: once; V: TRBV6-6; D: TRBD2; J: TRBJ2-3; CDR3: CASSRPTSPDTQYF; DNA: TGTGCCAGCAGTCGACCGACTAGCCCAGATACGCAGTATTTT
size: few; V: TRBV7-7; D: .; J: TRBJ2-2; CDR3: CASSPRGGTGELFF; DNA: TGTGCCAGCAGCCCCAGGGGGGGCACCGGGGAGCTGTTTTTT
size: few; V: TRBV4-2; D: .; J: TRBJ2-1; CDR3: CASSLQGREQFF; DNA: TGTGCCAGCAGCCTCCAGGGGCGGGAGCAGTTCTTC
size: .; V: TRBV6-6; D: TRBD1; J: TRBJ1-5; CDR3: CASSDRGGNQPQHF; DNA: TGTGCCAGCAGTGACAGGGGTGGAAATCAGCCCCAGCATTTT
size: .; V: TRBV5-1; D: .; J: TRBJ2-7; CDR3: CASSLGLYEQYF; DNA: TGCGCCAGCAGCCTCGGGCTTTACGAGCAGTACTTC
size: .; V: TRBV4-1; D: TRBD2; J: TRBJ2-2; CDR3: CASSLHSGSNTGELFF; DNA: TGCGCCAGCAGCCTACATAGCGGGAGCAACACCGGGGAGCTGTTTTTT
size: once; V: TRBV4-2; D: TRBD2; J: TRBJ2-7; CDR3: CASSQVGGRRSYEQYF; DNA: TGTGCCAGCAGCCAAGTAGGCGGGAGACGTTCGTACGAGCAGTACTTC
size: .; V: TRBV29-1; D: .; J: TRBJ2-5; CDR3: CSVKTVERTQYF; DNA: TGCAGCGTTAAGACAGTAGAAAGGACCCAGTACTTC
size: .; V: TRBV15; D: .; J: TRBJ2-7; CDR3: CATSRGQDSSYEQYF; DNA: TGTGCCACCAGCAGAGGCCAGGATTCCTCCTACGAGCAGTACTTC
size: .; V: TRBV6-1; D: .; J: TRBJ1-2; CDR3: CASSEGVGDYGYTF; DNA: TGTGCCAGCAGTGAGGGGGTAGGGGACTATGGCTACACCTTC
size: .; V: TRBV5-6; D: .; J: TRBJ1-1; CDR3: CASSFRGLNTEAFF; DNA: TGTGCCAGCAGCTTCCGGGGACTGAACACTGAAGCTTTCTTT
size: .; V: TRBV6-5; D: .; J: TRBJ1-1; CDR3: CASKGTWNTEAFF; DNA: TGTGCCAGCAAAGGGACCTGGAACACTGAAGCTTTCTTT
size: few; V: TRBV9; D: .; J: TRBJ2-3; CDR3: CASSGAPGTDTQYF; DNA: TGTGCCAGCAGCGGGGCCCCGGGAACAGATACGCAGTATTTT
size: .; V: TRBV27; D: TRBD2; J: TRBJ2-2; CDR3: CASSPLQASGAYTGELFF; DNA: TGTGCCAGCAGTCCCCTCCAGGCTAGCGGGGCCTACACCGGGGAGCTGTTTTTT
size: .; V: TRBV11-2; D: .; J: TRBJ1-2; CDR3: CASSLVRGWNYGYTF; DNA: TGTGCCAGCAGCTTAGTCCGGGGATGGAACTATGGCTACACCTTC
size: .; V: TRBV6-1; D: .; J: TRBJ2-5; CDR3: CASSESLASGKTQYF; DNA: TGTGCCAGCAGTGAATCGCTAGCGTCTGGGAAGACCCAGTACTTC
size: .; V: TRBV29-1; D: .; J: TRBJ2-5; CDR3: CSVDQETQYF; DNA: TGCAGCGTTGATCAAGAGACCCAGTACTTC
size: .; V: TRBV11-2; D: .; J: TRBJ2-3; CDR3: CASSSGIHTDTQYF; DNA: TGTGCCAGCAGCTCCGGGATCCACACAGATACGCAGTATTTT
size: .; V: TRBV27; D: .; J: TRBJ1-1; CDR3: CASSFLDKGLWVGTEAFF; DNA: TGTGCCAGCAGTTTTTTGGATAAGGGGCTATGGGTCGGCACTGAAGCTTTCTTT
size: .; V: TRBV9; D: .; J: TRBJ1-2; CDR3: CASSVGMDGYTF; DNA: TGTGCCAGCAGCGTAGGAATGGATGGCTACACCTTC
size: .; V: TRBV28; D: .; J: TRBJ2-1; CDR3: CASSSFDEQFF; DNA: TGTGCCAGCAGTAGTTTCGATGAGCAGTTCTTC
size: .; V: TRBV4-1; D: .; J: TRBJ2-2; CDR3: CASSQGATGSTTGELFF; DNA: TGCGCCAGCAGCCAAGGCGCAACAGGGTCGACCACCGGGGAGCTGTTTTTT
size: once; V: TRBV27; D: .; J: TRBJ2-7; CDR3: CASSLAGTSYEQYF; DNA: TGTGCCAGCAGTTTAGCTGGAACCTCCTACGAGCAGTACTTC
size: medium-sized; V: TRBV4-1; D: .; J: TRBJ1-5; CDR3: CASSHAGYSNQPQHF; DNA: TGCGCCAGCAGCCATGCAGGGTATAGCAATCAGCCCCAGCATTTT
size: few; V: TRBV9; D: .; J: TRBJ1-1; CDR3: CASSVVGQNTEAFF; DNA: TGTGCCAGCAGCGTAGTAGGGCAGAACACTGAAGCTTTCTTT
size: .; V: TRBV27; D: .; J: TRBJ2-7; CDR3: CASRKRYEQYF; DNA: TGTGCCAGCAGAAAGAGGTACGAGCAGTACTTC
size: .; V: TRBV28; D: .; J: TRBJ1-5; CDR3: CASSIQGQPQHF; DNA: TGTGCCAGCAGTATTCAAGGACAGCCCCAGCATTTT
size: .; V: TRBV10-3; D: .; J: TRBJ1-1; CDR3: CAIKSGQVFTEAFF; DNA: TGTGCCATTAAATCGGGCCAGGTTTTCACTGAAGCTTTCTTT
size: .; V: TRBV13; D: .; J: TRBJ2-5; CDR3: CASSHRDRRETQYF; DNA: TGTGCCAGCAGCCACCGGGACCGGAGAGAGACCCAGTACTTC
size: .; V: TRBV7-8; D: .; J: TRBJ2-7; CDR3: CASSLFNRGGSYEQYF; DNA: TGTGCCAGCAGCTTATTCAACAGGGGGGGGTCCTACGAGCAGTACTTC
size: .; V: TRBV29-1; D: TRBD2; J: TRBJ2-5; CDR3: CSVDGSGRGQETQYF; DNA: TGCAGCGTTGACGGAAGCGGGAGGGGGCAAGAGACCCAGTACTTC
size: .; V: TRBV2; D: TRBD2; J: TRBJ2-3; CDR3: CATAGGQGGTDTQYF; DNA: TGTGCCACCGCGGGGGGGCAGGGTGGCACAGATACGCAGTATTTT
size: .; V: TRBV27; D: .; J: TRBJ2-7; CDR3: CASRRSAAIYEQYF; DNA: TGTGCCAGCCGCCGGTCCGCCGCGATCTACGAGCAGTACTTC
size: .; V: TRBV5-8; D: .; J: TRBJ1-5; CDR3: CASSLEGGDQPQHF; DNA: TGTGCCAGCAGCTTGGAAGGTGGAGATCAGCCCCAGCATTTT
size: .; V: TRBV7-2; D: .; J: TRBJ2-1; CDR3: CASSLVVGPYNEQFF; DNA: TGTGCCAGCAGCTTAGTTGTAGGCCCCTACAATGAGCAGTTCTTC
size: .; V: TRBV7-3; D: .; J: TRBJ2-1; CDR3: CASSLGTDNEQFF; DNA: TGTGCCAGCAGCCTGGGGACTGACAATGAGCAGTTCTTC
size: .; V: TRBV7-8; D: TRBD2; J: TRBJ2-1; CDR3: CASTSGEGSYNEQFF; DNA: TGTGCCAGCACCTCCGGGGAGGGCTCCTACAATGAGCAGTTCTTC
size: few; V: TRBV7-3; D: .; J: TRBJ1-5; CDR3: CASSLIGVEQPQHF; DNA: TGTGCCAGCAGCTTAATTGGGGTGGAACAGCCCCAGCATTTT
size: .; V: TRBV7-2; D: TRBD2; J: TRBJ2-1; CDR3: CASSFGLAGGEQFF; DNA: TGTGCCAGCAGCTTCGGACTAGCGGGAGGTGAGCAGTTCTTC
size: .; V: TRBV7-3; D: TRBD1; J: TRBJ2-3; CDR3: CASSFFWVTGFKSTDTQYF; DNA: TGTGCCAGCAGCTTTTTTTGGGTGACAGGGTTTAAGAGCACAGATACGCAGTATTTT
size: .; V: TRBV6-6; D: TRBD1; J: TRBJ1-2; CDR3: CASSETGVRGYTF; DNA: TGTGCCAGCAGTGAGACAGGGGTTCGGGGCTACACCTTC
size: .; V: TRBV10-3; D: .; J: TRBJ1-2; CDR3: CAISGKDSYGYTF; DNA: TGTGCCATCAGTGGTAAGGACAGTTATGGCTACACCTTC
size: .; V: TRBV5-1; D: TRBD2; J: TRBJ2-3; CDR3: CASSLWLAGGTDTQYF; DNA: TGCGCCAGCAGCTTGTGGCTAGCGGGAGGCACAGATACGCAGTATTTT
size: .; V: TRBV11-3; D: .; J: TRBJ2-3; CDR3: CASSRGRAEDTQYF; DNA: TGTGCCAGCAGCCGTGGCAGGGCCGAAGATACGCAGTATTTT
size: .; V: TRBV28; D: .; J: TRBJ1-1; CDR3: CASSYQGLVNTEAFF; DNA: TGTGCCAGCAGTTACCAGGGGCTTGTGAACACTGAAGCTTTCTTT
size: .; V: TRBV14; D: .; J: TRBJ1-3; CDR3: CASSPRVGNTIYF; DNA: TGTGCCAGCAGCCCCCGGGTTGGAAACACCATATATTTT
size: .; V: TRBV11-2; D: .; J: TRBJ1-1; CDR3: CASRLVGNTEAFF; DNA: TGTGCCAGCAGATTAGTGGGGAACACTGAAGCTTTCTTT
size: .; V: TRBV6-6; D: .; J: TRBJ1-2; CDR3: CASSWDKPDYGYTF; DNA: TGTGCCAGCAGTTGGGACAAGCCTGACTATGGCTACACCTTC
size: .; V: TRBV5-1; D: TRBD1; J: TRBJ2-2; CDR3: CASAQGAVDTGELFF; DNA: TGCGCCAGCGCTCAGGGGGCTGTAGACACCGGGGAGCTGTTTTTT
size: medium-sized; V: TRBV29-1; D: TRBD2; J: TRBJ2-1; CDR3: CSAGTSGHNEQFF; DNA: TGCAGCGCCGGGACTAGCGGCCACAATGAGCAGTTCTTC
size: .; V: TRBV5-1; D: .; J: TRBJ2-3; CDR3: CASSLVYNGVTDTQYF; DNA: TGCGCCAGCAGCTTGGTATATAATGGCGTGACAGATACGCAGTATTTT
size: medium-sized; V: TRBV5-4; D: .; J: TRBJ1-1; CDR3: CASSSPRGTEAFF; DNA: TGTGCCAGCAGCTCCCCACGGGGCACTGAAGCTTTCTTT
size: .; V: TRBV10-2; D: .; J: TRBJ2-7; CDR3: CASSESGKGIGYEQYF; DNA: TGCGCCAGCAGTGAGTCGGGTAAGGGTATTGGGTACGAGCAGTACTTC
size: .; V: TRBV4-2; D: .; J: TRBJ2-7; CDR3: CASSQDEGGQHYEQYF; DNA: TGTGCCAGCAGCCAAGATGAGGGCGGACAGCACTACGAGCAGTACTTC